The clone carrying this T cell receptor beta chain turned up a few times. This record comes from a study of blood T cell repertoires in COVID-19. Study-wide context: In each case, the material was cDNA or gDNA derived from T cells, B-cell-depleted T cells, or PBMCs.

Original data processing: Estimated nucleated cell counts came from reference gene primer amplification. Some clones are missing from TCRdb's copy, which holds only in-frame ones; the method was immunoSEQ multiplex PCR. V, J and clone size derive from that table, while D and trimming were established from the DNA sequence. The sample has about 200,000 clones; around four fifths are singletons. This CDR3 is 14 amino acids long. Germline-derived CDR1 and CDR2 are MDHEN and SYDVKM. V was cut by 7 bases and J by 13 bases, with 20 bases left in between. The clonotype originates from a woman in her 70s with active or convalescent COVID-19. The source material was peripheral blood. The gene calls are TRBV28 and TRBJ1-6, with D possibly TRBD1 on 5 matching bases. The CDR3: CASTGTGVSRPLHF. The CDR3 nucleotides read TGTGCCAGCACCGGGACGGGGGTCTCGAGGCCCCTCCACTTT.